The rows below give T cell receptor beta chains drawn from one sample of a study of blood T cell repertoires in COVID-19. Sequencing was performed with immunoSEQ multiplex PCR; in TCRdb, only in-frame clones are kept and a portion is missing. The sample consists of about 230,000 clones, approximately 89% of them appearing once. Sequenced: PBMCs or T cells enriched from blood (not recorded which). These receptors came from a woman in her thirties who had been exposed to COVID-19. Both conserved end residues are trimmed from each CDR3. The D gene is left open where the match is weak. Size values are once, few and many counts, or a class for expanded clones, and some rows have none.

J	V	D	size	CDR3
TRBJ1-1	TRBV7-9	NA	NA	ASSLQSGEAF
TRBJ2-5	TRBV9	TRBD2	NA	ASSVAGGGETQY
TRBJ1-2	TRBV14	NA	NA	ASSHLANYGYT
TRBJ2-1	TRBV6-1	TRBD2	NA	ASSEWGGPTEQF
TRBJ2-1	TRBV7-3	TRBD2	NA	ASSLAPSGSNEQF
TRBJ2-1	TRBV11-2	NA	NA	ASSPPAGPSYNEQF
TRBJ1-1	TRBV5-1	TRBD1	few	ASSRGLRTEAF
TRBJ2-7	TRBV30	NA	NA	AWGTYEQY
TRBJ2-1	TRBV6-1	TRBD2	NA	ASSARTSGLSSYNEQF
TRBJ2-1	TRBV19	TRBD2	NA	ASSIWSGSFYNEQF
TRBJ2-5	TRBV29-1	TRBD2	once	SAPLAGVFETQY
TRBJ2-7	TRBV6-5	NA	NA	ASSPRLDSYEQY
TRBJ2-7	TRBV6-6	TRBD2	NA	ASSESSGRASEQY
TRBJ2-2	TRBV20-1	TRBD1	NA	SASPRGRPKSGELF
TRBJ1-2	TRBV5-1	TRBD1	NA	ASSLETGAAGGYT
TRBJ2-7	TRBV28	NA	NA	ASSAPGGLAAYEQY
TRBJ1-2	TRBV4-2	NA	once	ASSQDLTGYT
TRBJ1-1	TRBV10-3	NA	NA	AISESIGQNTEAF
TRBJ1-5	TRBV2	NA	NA	ASSDSDNQPQH
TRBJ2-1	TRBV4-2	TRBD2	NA	ASSPLFPGLAGGKSSYNEQF
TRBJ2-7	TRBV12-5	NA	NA	ASGLVADSEQY